A selection of T cell receptor beta chains follows, all from one sample in a study of cytomegalovirus exposure and HLA in healthy donors. TCRdb keeps only in-frame clones here, not all; method: immunoSEQ multiplex PCR. In the table there are 90,000 to 120,000 clones, roughly 82% of which are singletons. Source material: PBMCs. The receptors stem from a male donor in good health and CMV-seronegative. The CDR3 runs from the conserved cysteine through the conserved F or W. A D gene is named only where the DNA matches it firmly. Clone size appears in some rows only: once, few, many, or a class for an expanded clone.

TRBV4-1	TRBJ2-1	TRBD2	16	few	CASSRPTSDSYNEQFF	TGCGCCAGCAGCCGGCCTACTAGCGATTCCTACAATGAGCAGTTCTTC
TRBV5-1	TRBJ2-5	TRBD2	18	-	CASSLRPGAGGPQETQYF	TGCGCCAGCAGCTTGCGGCCTGGAGCGGGAGGGCCTCAAGAGACCCAGTACTTC
TRBV30	TRBJ2-7	-	14	-	CAWRESGGIGEQYF	TGTGCCTGGAGGGAGTCCGGGGGTATTGGGGAGCAGTACTTC
TRBV5-6	TRBJ1-2	TRBD1	12	-	CASSSDDRAYTF	TGTGCCAGCAGCTCAGACGACAGGGCCTACACCTTC
TRBV18	TRBJ2-1	TRBD2	15	-	CASSPTTSDPNEQFF	TGTGCCAGCTCACCAACGACTAGCGACCCCAATGAGCAGTTCTTC
TRBV5-1	TRBJ1-3	-	16	-	CASSQTGSVSGNTIYF	TGCGCCAGCAGCCAGACAGGAAGTGTCTCTGGAAACACCATATATTTT
TRBV10-2	TRBJ2-7	-	13	-	CASSVNSNYEQYF	TGCGCCAGCAGTGTTAACAGTAACTACGAGCAGTACTTC
TRBV6-1	TRBJ2-3	TRBD2	16	-	CASSVDSGRAPDTQYF	TGTGCCAGCAGTGTTGATAGCGGGAGGGCCCCAGATACGCAGTATTTT
TRBV11-2	TRBJ2-1	-	16	-	CASSPTTGHALNEQFF	TGTGCCAGCAGCCCCACAACGGGACATGCGCTAAATGAGCAGTTCTTC
TRBV5-1	TRBJ2-3	-	17	-	CASSLGGSPSGTDTQYF	TGCGCCAGCAGCTTGGGGGGGAGCCCTAGCGGCACAGATACGCAGTATTTT
TRBV6-5	TRBJ2-6	TRBD1	15	-	CASRGQGAGANVLTF	TGTGCCAGCAGGGGACAGGGGGCCGGGGCCAACGTCCTGACTTTC
TRBV9	TRBJ2-5	TRBD2	17	-	CASSPRGLAGLQETQYF	TGTGCCAGCAGCCCGCGGGGACTAGCGGGCCTCCAAGAGACCCAGTACTTC
TRBV5-1	TRBJ2-7	TRBD1	14	-	CASSKQGPPYEQYF	TGCGCCAGCAGCAAACAGGGGCCACCCTACGAGCAGTACTTC
TRBV25-1	TRBJ2-7	-	14	-	CASTPGGVRGEQYF	TGTGCCAGCACCCCCGGCGGGGTGCGCGGCGAGCAGTACTTC
TRBV7-8	TRBJ1-2	-	13	-	CASSRLIEDGYTF	TGTGCCAGCAGCCGCTTGATCGAGGATGGCTACACCTTC
TRBV13	TRBJ1-1	TRBD1	14	once	CASSLGYRGDEAFF	TGTGCCAGCAGCTTAGGTTACAGGGGAGATGAAGCTTTCTTT
TRBV29-1	TRBJ2-5	-	11	-	CSVWLQETQYF	TGCAGCGTCTGGCTGCAAGAGACCCAGTACTTC
TRBV14	TRBJ2-7	TRBD2	14	few	CASSPLADPYEQYF	TGTGCCAGCAGCCCCCTAGCGGATCCCTACGAGCAGTACTTC
TRBV19	TRBJ2-1	TRBD2	17	-	CASSIGFLAETANEQFF	TGTGCCAGTAGTATTGGGTTCCTAGCGGAGACCGCCAATGAGCAGTTCTTC
TRBV14	TRBJ2-2	TRBD1	15	-	CASSQDRTGRRTLFF	TGTGCCAGCAGCCAAGATCGGACAGGGAGGAGAACGCTGTTTTTT
TRBV7-9	TRBJ2-3	TRBD2	13	-	CASSRSGGDTQYF	TGTGCCAGCAGCAGGTCGGGGGGGGATACGCAGTATTTT
TRBV6-5	TRBJ2-7	-	15	-	CASSPLQNRAYEQYF	TGTGCCAGCAGTCCCCTCCAGAACAGGGCCTACGAGCAGTACTTC
TRBV7-2	TRBJ1-5	TRBD1	17	-	CASSPPGGGYSNQPQHF	TGTGCCAGCAGCCCCCCAGGGGGCGGATATAGCAATCAGCCCCAGCATTTT
TRBV6-5	TRBJ2-4	TRBD2	15	-	CASNSVAGIKNIQYF	TGTGCCAGCAACTCGGTAGCGGGGATCAAAAACATTCAGTACTTC
TRBV7-8	TRBJ2-7	TRBD2	19	-	CASSLGGLAGVVRSYEQYF	TGTGCCAGCAGCTTAGGGGGACTAGCGGGAGTTGTAAGATCCTACGAGCAGTACTTC
TRBV6-1	TRBJ2-1	TRBD2	15	-	CASREPELAMYEQFF	TGTGCCAGCAGGGAGCCGGAACTAGCGATGTATGAGCAGTTCTTC
TRBV28	TRBJ1-5	-	16	-	CASSLVQGRQDQPQHF	TGTGCCAGCAGTTTGGTTCAGGGCCGGCAAGATCAGCCCCAGCATTTT